This paragraph covers one T cell receptor (beta chain) sequence. This sample stems from a study of blood T cell repertoires in COVID-19. Some clones are missing from TCRdb's copy, which holds only in-frame ones; the method was immunoSEQ multiplex PCR. Here the sample spans under 200,000 clones, 70% to 80% being singletons. The sequenced sample was peripheral blood. The source of this sequence is a woman aged 60 to 75 with COVID-19, enrolled during active disease.

The chain's CDR3 is CASSLVGGGLIGELFF. CDR3 DNA sequence: TGTGCCAGCAGCTTAGTGGGTGGAGGGTTGATCGGGGAGCTGTTTTTT. This chain joins TRBV11-2 and TRBJ2-2; tentatively, D is TRBD2 (6 bases). V was trimmed by 1 base and J by 7 bases, leaving 16 bases between them. CDR3 length: 16 amino acids. CDR1 and CDR2 from the germline V gene are SGHAT and FQNNGV.